This TCR beta chain is drawn from a study of T cell repertoires in cytomegalovirus infection. As for the study in general: The authors relied on CMV epitopes, both recently identified HLA-C-restricted and well-studied HLA-B-restricted. Study-level results: CMV-specific TCR beta clonotypes restricted by HLA-C dominated the ex vivo response.

Germline V lookup: CDR1 ENHRY, CDR2 SYGVKD. Trimming removed 6 bases from V and 0 bases from J, with 9 bases in between. This CDR3 region has 13 residues. Worth noting for this clonotype: The antigen is undetermined.

TCRdb analysed the reads with MiXCR anew, one entry per CDR3 protein. The table records some 940,000 distinct CDR3 sequences, about a third of them present only once. This TCR was recovered from a human donor in good health (CMV status not recorded). Some clones in this sample may be carry-over from other donors' samples. This specimen was cultured CD8+ T cells from PBMCs, taken from culture after CMV antigen stimulation. The chain links TRBV10-3 to TRBJ2-7; possibly TRBD1 for D (6 bases). CDR3 amino acids: CAISPDSSYEQYF. CDR3 nucleotides: TGTGCCATCAGCCCGGACAGCTCCTACGAGCAGTACTTC.